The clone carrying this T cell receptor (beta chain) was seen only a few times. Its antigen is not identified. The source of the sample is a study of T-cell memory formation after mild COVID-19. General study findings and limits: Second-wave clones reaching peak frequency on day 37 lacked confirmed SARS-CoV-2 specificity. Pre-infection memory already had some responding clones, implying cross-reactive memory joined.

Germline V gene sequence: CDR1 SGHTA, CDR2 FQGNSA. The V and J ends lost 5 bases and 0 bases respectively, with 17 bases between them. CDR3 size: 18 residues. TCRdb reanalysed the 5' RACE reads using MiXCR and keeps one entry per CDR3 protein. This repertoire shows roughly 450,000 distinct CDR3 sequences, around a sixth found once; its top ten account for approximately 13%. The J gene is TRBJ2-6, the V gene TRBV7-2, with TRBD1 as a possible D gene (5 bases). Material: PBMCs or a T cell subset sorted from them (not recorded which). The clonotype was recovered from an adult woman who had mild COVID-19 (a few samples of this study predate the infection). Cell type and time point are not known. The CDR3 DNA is TGTGCCAGCAGCCTTAACAGGCCTAAAAACTCTGGGGCCAACGTCCTGACTTTC. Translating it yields CASSLNRPKNSGANVLTF.